Following are 19 T cell receptor beta chains from one sample sequenced in a study of OX40 agonist ivuxolimab in advanced cancers. The method was immunoSEQ multiplex PCR; TCRdb's version includes in-frame clones alone and lacks a portion of them. The top ten clones hold roughly 2.5% of a sample with tens of thousands of clones, about 91% of them seen once. Source: CD4+ or CD8+ T cells sorted from blood, taken in a trial of the OX40 agonist ivuxolimab. The receptors come from an adult with an advanced solid tumor such as melanoma, head and neck, liver or kidney cancer.

The chain has TRBV15 and TRBJ2-1, with 8 nucleotides matching TRBD2. J was trimmed by 4 bases and V by 0 bases; bases with no gene match: 17. The CDR3 length is 20 residues. The germline gives CDR1 LNHNV, CDR2 YYDKDF (reference sequence). CDR3 region: CATSRDRREVGGLLYNEQFF. The CDR3 DNA reads as TGTGCCACCAGCAGAGATCGGCGGGAGGTGGGGGGCCTGTTGTACAATGAGCAGTTCTTC.

This chain links TRBV5-4 with TRBJ2-7, with 8 bases aligning to TRBD2. The trim removed 4 bases at V and 2 bases at J, leaving 14 bases unmatched. CDR1 and CDR2 (germline): SGHNT, YYREEE (reference sequence). CDR3 length: 17 amino acids. DNA for the CDR3: TGTGCCAGCAGCCTAGCCGTAGTGGCGGGGGGACCCTACGAGCAGTACTTC. Translation: CASSLAVVAGGPYEQYF.

The chain couples TRBV7-2 to TRBJ2-7; 14 bases align to TRBD2. This CDR3 is 16 amino acids long. Germline CDR1 and CDR2: SGHTA and FQGNSA. V was clipped by 1 base and J by 2 bases; unmatched bases: 1. In nucleotides, the CDR3 is TGTGCCAGCAGCTTAGGACTAGCGGGAGGGCCCTACGAGCAGTACTTC. It yields the protein CASSLGLAGGPYEQYF. Full variable domain (rest looked up from reference TRBV7-2 and TRBJ2-7): GAGVSQSPSNKVTEKGKDVELRCDPISGHTALYWYRQSLGQGLEFLIYFQGNSAPDKSGLPSDRFSAERTGGSVSTLTIQRTQQEDSAVYLCASSLGLAGGPYEQYFGPGTRLTVT.

The chain has TRBV6-5 and TRBJ2-1, with D hard to call. V lost 6 bases and J lost 9, with 15 bases in between. CDR3 length equals 13 residues. Germline V CDR1 and CDR2: MNHEY, SVGAGI. CDR3 nucleotide sequence: TGTGCCAGCAGCCAGATGCCGCCTAGTGAGCAGTTCTTC. Translating it yields CASSQMPPSEQFF.

The chain couples TRBV7-2 to TRBJ2-5; possible D gene TRBD2, 6 bases. The end of the DNA aligns better with TRBJ2-7, so the J call may be wrong. The germline CDR1 and CDR2 sequences are SGHTA and FQGNSA. The CDR3 sequence is 13 residues long. Here the CDR3 reads CASSLGGKYEQYF. For the CDR3, the DNA is TGTGCCAGCAGCTTGGGCGGGAAGTACGAGCAGTACTTC.

The chain employs TRBV28 and TRBJ1-3; weak D call: TRBD1 (5 bases). The CDR3 covers 15 residues. V lost 5 bases and J 4 bases, leaving 15 bases between the germline ends. Germline assignment: CDR1 MDHEN and CDR2 SYDVKM. In nucleotides, the CDR3 is TGTGCCAGCAGTCCTCGGGGGTTAAGAGGAAACACCATATATTTT. Translating gives CASSPRGLRGNTIYF. The full variable domain, completed using reference TRBV28 and TRBJ1-3, is DVKVTQSSRYLVKRTGEKVFLECVQDMDHENMFWYRQDPGLGLRLIYFSYDVKMKEKGDIPEGYSVSREKKERFSLILESASTNQTSMYLCASSPRGLRGNTIYFGEGSWLTVV.

The chain carries TRBV4-2 and TRBJ2-5, with D uncertain. Germline V gene lookup returns CDR1 LGHNA and CDR2 YNFKEQ. The CDR3 runs 15 residues. Trimming took off 0 bases at V and 1 base at J, with 9 bases between the two ends. As DNA, the CDR3 is TGTGCCAGCAGCCAAGATCCAAACCCCCAAGAGACCCAGTACTTC. Translated, it gives CASSQDPNPQETQYF.

The chain couples TRBV6-4 to TRBJ2-3; no reliable D call. V shed 6 bases and J shed 6 bases, with 16 bases lying between them. The V gene's germline CDR1 is MRHNA and CDR2 SNTAGT. The CDR3 spans 14 residues. The CDR3 DNA sequence: TGTGCCAGCAGCGCCGGTTGGAGAGGCGATACGCAGTATTTT. Translated: CASSAGWRGDTQYF.

The chain links TRBV6-1 to TRBJ2-1; no clear D gene. The length of the CDR3 is 11 residues. Trimming removed 6 bases at V and 8 bases at J, with 8 bases between. In germline, CDR1 is MNHNS, CDR2 SASEGT. The CDR3 spells CASSPFDEQFF. The CDR3 DNA reads as TGTGCCAGCAGCCCATTTGATGAGCAGTTCTTC.

This chain joins TRBV11-2 and TRBJ2-2, with 10 bases that match TRBD1. The germline CDR1 and CDR2 sequences are SGHAT and FQNNGV. The CDR3 has 14 residues. V lost 6 bases, J lost 4 bases, and 2 bases stayed unmatched. CDR3 loop: CASRGQGFTGELFF. The CDR3 DNA reads as TGTGCCAGCAGGGGACAGGGGTTCACCGGGGAGCTGTTTTTT.

The chain combines TRBV28 with TRBJ2-5; TRBD2 might be the D (7 bases). The CDR3 consists of 14 residues. The germline CDR1 and CDR2 sequences are MDHEN and SYDVKM. With 5 bases removed from V and 5 bases from J, the gap between germline ends came to 15 bases. CDR3: CASSLPGGTETQYF. DNA of the CDR3: TGTGCCAGCAGTCTACCGGGGGGCACGGAGACCCAGTACTTC.

The V call is TRBV19, the J call TRBJ2-7, with 9 bases aligning to TRBD1. Germline CDR1 is LNHDA and CDR2 is SQIVND (reference sequence). The length of the CDR3 is 16 residues. The ends lost 4 bases at V and 3 bases at J; junction bases unmatched: 10. The CDR3 loop reads CASSTDYRGLNYEQYF. The CDR3 nucleotides are TGTGCCAGTAGTACGGATTACAGGGGGCTCAACTACGAGCAGTACTTC.

The V and J genes are TRBV28 and TRBJ2-5, with D maybe TRBD1 (5 bases). This CDR3 comprises 15 residues. V was pared by 4 bases and J by 7 bases, with 19 bases between. Germline V gene data show CDR1 as MDHEN and CDR2 as SYDVKM. CDR3 sequence: CASSSLIRGPWTQYF. CDR3 DNA: TGTGCCAGCAGTTCCCTCATAAGGGGTCCCTGGACCCAGTACTTC.

The chain combines TRBV28 with TRBJ1-1; D remains ambiguous. The CDR3 contains 13 residues. V gave up 4 bases and J gave up 1 base, with 7 bases separating them. The germline gives CDR1 MDHEN, CDR2 SYDVKM. In DNA, the CDR3 is TGTGCCAGCAGTTGGGCAAGGAACACTGAAGCTTTCTTT. This gives the protein CASSWARNTEAFF.

The chain couples TRBV2 to TRBJ2-3; TRBD2 matches at 9 bases. The V and J ends lost 4 bases and 2 bases, in that order; junction bases with no gene match: 10. This CDR3 has 17 residues. Per germline, CDR1 SNHLY and CDR2 FYNNEI. DNA for the CDR3: TGTGCCAGCAGTGCAAGAGGGACTAGCAGAAACACAGATACGCAGTATTTT. The encoded protein is CASSARGTSRNTDTQYF.

The rearrangement joins TRBV19 to TRBJ1-1, with TRBD1 identical over 8 bases. Germline V gives CDR1 LNHDA, CDR2 SQIVND (reference sequence). V was pared by 7 bases and J by 3 bases, with 7 bases of the junction left unmatched. CDR3 length: 14 amino acids. CDR3 region: CASNRDRQDTEAFF. The CDR3 DNA is TGTGCCAGTAATCGGGACAGGCAGGACACTGAAGCTTTCTTT.

The chain recombines TRBV7-2 with TRBJ2-7, with 10 nucleotides matching TRBD2. Per the germline V gene, CDR1 is SGHTA and CDR2 is FQGNSA. The trim removed 4 bases at V and 7 bases at J, leaving 16 bases unmatched. The CDR3 contains 17 residues. The CDR3 reads CASSSGVPLAGEGEQYF. CDR3 coding DNA: TGTGCCAGCAGCTCGGGGGTCCCCCTAGCGGGAGAGGGAGAGCAGTACTTC.

The CDR3 sequence is CASSARPAFF. The CDR3 region has the DNA TGTGCCAGCAGTGCCCGTCCCGCTTTCTTT. V usage is TRBV28 and J usage is TRBJ1-1; no clear D. Germline V gene lookup returns CDR1 MDHEN and CDR2 SYDVKM. Trimming left V 5 bases short and J 11 bases short, with 9 bases between. The CDR3 runs 10 residues. The whole variable domain, remainder taken from reference TRBV28 and TRBJ1-1, is DVKVTQSSRYLVKRTGEKVFLECVQDMDHENMFWYRQDPGLGLRLIYFSYDVKMKEKGDIPEGYSVSREKKERFSLILESASTNQTSMYLCASSARPAFFGQGTRLTVV.

The sample holds a few counts of this clone. J is TRBJ2-7 and V is TRBV6-1; 9 bases match TRBD1. In germline, CDR1 is MNHNS, CDR2 SASEGT. V lost 1 base and J lost 1; bases outside the gene matches: 2. The length of the CDR3 is 15 residues. CDR3 in amino acids: CASSEGTGESYEQYF. The CDR3 region has the DNA TGTGCCAGCAGTGAAGGGACAGGGGAATCCTACGAGCAGTACTTC.